Sequencing of this T cell receptor beta chain was carried out in a study of T cells in Graves' hyperthyroidism and ophthalmopathy. Study-level results: Within blood appeared most thyroid clonotypes that had expanded above 0.001.

Notes on this clonotype: Its matching antigen is unknown.

CDR1 is SEHNR and CDR2 is FQNEAQ in the germline V gene (reference sequence). The CDR3 extends over 14 amino acids. The germline V and J ends were trimmed by 6 bases and 8 bases, with 19 bases remaining between them. RNA transcripts provided the source from which TCR beta CDR3 regions were amplified. First-round RT-PCR with HTBI primers amplified the TCR CDR3 region. From the multiplex PCR reads, TCRdb called clonotypes with MiXCR, one entry per CDR3 protein. The sample includes hundreds of thousands of distinct CDR3 sequences, about half of them seen just once. The V call is TRBV7-9, the J call TRBJ1-2; D is possibly TRBD1 (5 bases). The sample taken for sequencing was peripheral blood or thyroid tissue (not recorded which). The source of this sequence is a woman between 18 and 29 years old with Graves' hyperthyroidism. The CDR3 sequence is CASSPPRAPSGYTF. CDR3 in DNA: TGTGCCAGCAGTCCTCCCAGGGCCCCCAGCGGCTACACCTTC.